The 25 T cell receptor beta chains reported below all come from one sample, sequenced in a study of CD8+CD57+ T cells in acquired aplastic anemia. The template used for profiling TCR beta VDJ and CDR3 was genomic DNA. TCRdb re-derived calls from the reads in MiXCR, one entry per CDR3 protein. The sample includes more than 150,000 distinct CDR3 sequences, about 47% of them seen just once. Sequencing was done on a sample of sorted CD4+, CD8+, or CD8+CD57+ T cells (not recorded which) from PBMCs. These receptors were obtained from a human donor in good health.

This chain links TRBV30 with TRBJ1-1, with D unresolved. Trimming cost V 2 bases and J 2 bases, with 6 bases left between them. This CDR3 has 12 amino acids. The germline gives CDR1 GTSNPN, CDR2 SVGIG (reference sequence). This CDR3 is CAWSSDNTEAFF. CDR3 DNA sequence: TGTGCCTGGAGTTCGGATAACACTGAAGCTTTCTTT. Drawing the rest from reference TRBV30 and TRBJ1-1, the complete variable domain is SQTIHQWPATLVQPVGSPLSLECTVEGTSNPNLYWYRQAAGRGLQLLFYSVGIGQISSEVPQNLSASRPQDRQFILSSKKLLLSDSGFYLCAWSSDNTEAFFGQGTRLTVV.

This clonotype was found many times. This chain links TRBV5-1 with TRBJ2-3; D ambiguous. Between the trimmed V and J ends, which lost 2 bases and 4 bases, there was a span of 8 bases. Germline CDR1 reads SGHRS; CDR2 reads YFSETQ. The CDR3 is 13 amino acids. The CDR3 spells CASSLARADTQYF. The CDR3 DNA follows: TGCGCCAGCAGCTTAGCTAGGGCAGATACGCAGTATTTT.

The chain uses TRBV4-1 and TRBJ1-1; 8 bases are a match to TRBD1. Trimming cost V 1 base and J 6 bases; bases outside gene matches: 7. The CDR3 loop spans 15 amino acids. Looked up from germline, CDR1 is MGHRA and CDR2 is YSYEKL. The CDR3: CASSQVGARGPEAFF. CDR3 sequence (DNA): TGCGCCAGCAGCCAAGTAGGGGCCAGGGGGCCTGAAGCTTTCTTT.

V is TRBV19 and J is TRBJ1-2, with a tentative D call TRBD1 (5 bases). The CDR3 is made up of 13 amino acids. CDR1 is LNHDA and CDR2 is SQIVND in the germline V gene (reference sequence). With 3 bases removed from V and 8 bases from J, the gap between germline ends came to 13 bases. CDR3 bases: TGTGCCAGTAGTATCGAAGGGGTTAGAGGCTACACCTTC. Residues: CASSIEGVRGYTF.

The chain has TRBV7-2 and TRBJ1-1; D is uncertain. Trimming stripped 5 bases from V and 0 bases from J, with 7 bases between. Germline V gene lookup returns CDR1 SGHTA and CDR2 FQGNSA. The CDR3 sequence is 13 residues long. The CDR3 reads CASSLYLNTEAFF. Written as DNA, the CDR3 is TGTGCCAGCAGCCTTTATTTGAACACTGAAGCTTTCTTT.

The gene calls are TRBV7-2 and TRBJ1-5, with no clear D. Trimming left V 0 bases short and J 7 bases short, with 7 bases between. CDR3 length equals 13 residues. Germline V gives CDR1 SGHTA, CDR2 FQGNSA. CDR3 bases: TGTGCCAGCAGCTTAGCGCAAAGACAGCCCCAGCATTTT. It is translated as CASSLAQRQPQHF.

This clonotype was detected ten times or more. V gene TRBV11-2 combines with J gene TRBJ2-7; D not certain. The germline V gene has CDR1 SGHAT and CDR2 FQNNGV. This CDR3 has 11 residues. V dropped 5 bases and J dropped 6 bases, with 8 bases sitting between them. The CDR3 DNA reads as TGTGCCAGCAGCGGAGTGTCCGAGCAGTACTTC. The encoded protein is CASSGVSEQYF.

This clonotype has a count of ten or more. V is TRBV5-1 and J is TRBJ2-5; no clear D gene. Trimming took off 0 bases at V and 2 bases at J, with 5 bases between the two ends. Germline V CDR1 and CDR2: SGHRS, YFSETQ. The CDR3 is 13 residues long. The CDR3 sequence: CASSLGPQETQYF. CDR3 in DNA: TGCGCCAGCAGCTTGGGACCGCAAGAGACCCAGTACTTC.

This clonotype has at least ten counts. J is TRBJ1-2 and V is TRBV16; D gene unclear. Trimming stripped 3 bases from V and 4 bases from J, with 18 bases between. This CDR3 has 16 amino acids. Germline CDR1 is KGHSY and CDR2 is FQNENV. CDR3 region: CASSHSLMTDFYGYTF. DNA of the CDR3: TGTGCCAGCAGCCATAGTCTGATGACGGACTTCTATGGCTACACCTTC.

This chain connects TRBV15 to TRBJ2-7; D possibly corresponds to TRBD1 (5 bases). The ends were cut back, 0 bases at V and 6 bases at J, with 15 bases in the middle. This CDR3 has 15 amino acids. Germline CDR1 is LNHNV and CDR2 is YYDKDF (reference sequence). The CDR3 nucleotides read TGTGCCACCAGCAGAGATCGGCAGGGAAGGGGCGAGCAGTACTTC. Protein product: CATSRDRQGRGEQYF.

This chain joins TRBV10-3 and TRBJ2-7; D is perhaps TRBD1 or TRBD2 (5 bases each). V was trimmed by 0 bases and J by 6 bases, leaving 12 bases between them. Germline V gene lookup returns CDR1 ENHRY and CDR2 SYGVKD. The CDR3 totals 14 residues. The CDR3 DNA reads as TGTGCCATCAGTGAGTCGATGGGGGACGCCGAGCAGTACTTC. It specifies CAISESMGDAEQYF.

The CDR3 DNA reads as TGTGCCACCAGCGTCGGGACAAATTCACCCCTCCACTTT. It yields the protein CATSVGTNSPLHF. The chain joins TRBV15 to TRBJ1-6, with TRBD1 as a possible D gene (6 bases). CDR1 is LNHNV and CDR2 is YYDKDF in the germline V gene (reference sequence). This CDR3 has 13 residues. Trimming removed 5 bases at V and 7 bases at J, with 9 bases between.

The chain carries TRBV19 and TRBJ2-2, with D maybe TRBD2 (8 bases). CDR3 length: 18 residues. The ends were cut back, 6 bases at V and 1 base at J, with 21 bases in the middle. Germline CDR1 LNHDA, CDR2 SQIVND (reference sequence). The CDR3: CASSRGGTVWVNTGELFF. The CDR3 DNA reads as TGTGCCAGTAGCCGGGGGGGGACAGTCTGGGTGAACACCGGGGAGCTGTTTTTT.

This clonotype occurred once. This rearrangement joins TRBV25-1 to TRBJ2-1; 9 bases line up with TRBD2. Looked up from germline, CDR1 is MGHDK and CDR2 is SYGVNS. Trimming cost V 4 bases and J 7 bases; bases outside gene matches: 5. The CDR3 extends over 14 amino acids. This CDR3 is CASSGGSGRNEQFF. The CDR3 DNA reads as TGTGCCAGCAGTGGAGGTAGCGGGAGAAATGAGCAGTTCTTC.

Comments on this clonotype: A read error may be the cause here, since a much bigger clone is one base away. The rearrangement uses TRBV25-1 and TRBJ2-1; 12 nucleotides match TRBD2. Looked up from germline, CDR1 is MGHDK and CDR2 is SYGVNS. Trimming took 4 bases from V and 6 from J; bases not matched to a gene: 1. This CDR3 has 14 residues. The CDR3 DNA is TGTGCCAGCAGTGGACTAGCGGGAGCCAATGAGCAGTTCTTC. Translation gives CASSGLAGANEQFF.

This clonotype was detected ten times or more. The chain employs TRBV6-1 and TRBJ1-6; possible D gene TRBD1, 5 bases. The CDR3 consists of 13 residues. Trimming pared 3 bases from V and 9 bases from J, leaving 9 bases between. Germline V CDR1 and CDR2: MNHNS, SASEGT. CDR3 nucleotides: TGTGCCAGCAGTGACAGGGCTGGTTCACCCCTCCACTTT. This codes for CASSDRAGSPLHF.

V is TRBV6-2 or TRBV6-3 and J is TRBJ1-5, with 9 positions matching TRBD1. The CDR3 sequence is 15 residues long. With V trimmed by 2 bases and J by 5 bases, 4 bases remained unmatched. CDR1 is MNHEY and CDR2 is SVGEGT in the germline V gene. The CDR3 bases are TGTGCCAGCAGTTACCGGGACAGGGTAGATCAGCCCCAGCATTTT. Translating gives CASSYRDRVDQPQHF.

This chain joins TRBV7-9 and TRBJ1-5, with 8 nucleotides matching TRBD1. Germline CDR1 and CDR2: SEHNR and FQNEAQ (reference sequence). The V gene end was trimmed by 5 bases and the J gene end by 5 bases; junction bases not matched to a gene: 5. This CDR3 has 14 amino acids. The CDR3, as DNA: TGTGCCAGCAGCCAGGGGGCTGCGGATCAGCCCCAGCATTTT. Its translation is CASSQGAADQPQHF.

V gene TRBV10-3 combines with J gene TRBJ1-3; TRBD1 matches at 7 bases. V dropped 2 bases and J dropped 2; count of bases not matched to a gene: 9. The CDR3 runs 17 residues. The V gene's germline CDR1 is ENHRY and CDR2 SYGVKD. The chain's CDR3 is CAISEEETGWPGNTIYF. As DNA, the CDR3 is TGTGCCATCAGTGAGGAGGAGACAGGGTGGCCTGGAAACACCATATATTTT.

This clonotype was picked up many times. The J gene is TRBJ1-5, the V gene TRBV2; TRBD1 might be the D (6 bases). V was trimmed by 6 bases and J by 5 bases, leaving 14 bases between them. CDR1 and CDR2 from the germline V gene are SNHLY and FYNNEI. CDR3 length: 14 residues. The CDR3 DNA is TGTGCCAGCAGCGAGGGGGGGAGCTATCAGCCCCAGCATTTT. Protein: CASSEGGSYQPQHF. The full variable domain, in which reference TRBV2 and TRBJ1-5 provide the parts outside the CDR3, is EPEVTQTPSHQVTQMGQEVILRCVPISNHLYFYWYRQILGQKVEFLVSFYNNEISEKSEIFDDQFSVERPDGSNFTLKIRSTKLEDSAMYFCASSEGGSYQPQHFGDGTRLSIL.

This clonotype occurred many times. The J gene is TRBJ2-1, the V gene TRBV11-2, with TRBD2 matching over 10 bases. Germline values: CDR1 SGHAT, CDR2 FQNNGV. This CDR3 has 15 residues. Germline trimming cut 5 bases from V and 1 base from J; bases unmatched to any gene: 2. Here the CDR3 DNA reads TGTGCCAGCAGCGGGACTAGCGCGTCCTACAATGAGCAGTTCTTC. It translates to CASSGTSASYNEQFF.

The J gene is TRBJ2-5, the V gene TRBV2; TRBD2 agrees at 8 bases. Unmatched junction bases numbered 6, after V lost 8 bases and J lost 1 base. Germline V lookup: CDR1 SNHLY, CDR2 FYNNEI. CDR3 size: 14 residues. In DNA, the CDR3 is TGTGCCAGCGCGACTAGCGCCCTCCAAGAGACCCAGTACTTC. Protein product: CASATSALQETQYF.

This clonotype was counted a single time. This chain uses TRBV29-1 with TRBJ1-3; unclear D gene. Germline V gene lookup returns CDR1 SQVTM and CDR2 ANQGSEA. Trimming left V 7 bases short and J 5 bases short, with 15 bases between. CDR3 size: 13 residues. CDR3 residues: CSALLSTRNTIYF. The CDR3 DNA reads TGCAGCGCCCTACTGAGTACGAGAAACACCATATATTTT.

This clonotype was detected many times. This rearrangement joins TRBV20-1 to TRBJ2-1; D remains ambiguous. The germline CDR1 and CDR2 sequences are DFQATT and SNEGSKA (reference sequence). The CDR3 extends over 13 amino acids. The V end lost 5 bases, the J end lost 5 bases, and 13 bases lay between the germline ends. In nucleotides, the CDR3 is TGCAGTGCTCTTGCTACCCTGAACAATGAGCAGTTCTTC. Its protein product is CSALATLNNEQFF.

On this clonotype: A much larger clonotype is one base distant, so this may be a read error. Given the absence of the conserved phenylalanine or tryptophan at the CDR3 end, a read error is likely. The chain joins TRBV5-1 to TRBJ2-2, with TRBD2 matching over 11 bases. Unmatched junction bases numbered 7, after V lost 2 bases and J lost 7 bases. CDR1 is SGHRS, CDR2 YFSETQ, per germline. The CDR3 spans 16 residues. The CDR3 nucleotides are TGCGCCAGCAGCTTTTTAGCGGGAGGGCCCGGCGGGGAGCTGTTTCTT. Translated: CASSFLAGGPGGELFL.